This TCR beta chain appears in the sequencing data of a study of T cells in Graves' hyperthyroidism and ophthalmopathy. The sample holds one count of this clonotype. V gave up 5 bases and J gave up 6 bases; unmatched junction bases: 9. Germline lookup yields CDR1 SGDLS and CDR2 YYNGEE. The length of the CDR3 is 15 residues. Regions amplified from RNA transcripts were the TCR beta CDR3 regions. RT-PCR in the first round (using the HTBI primer set) targeted the TCR CDR3. One entry per CDR3 protein results from TCRdb running MiXCR on the multiplex PCR reads. The table lists just under 750,000 distinct CDR3 sequences, 30% to 40% of them singletons, with less than 40% in the top ten.

Sequencing used blood. The source of this sequence is a woman between 40 and 50 years old with Graves' hyperthyroidism. The V gene is TRBV9, the J gene TRBJ1-4, with 8 bases lining up with TRBD1. The CDR3 coding sequence is TGTGCCAGCAGGGGGGACAGGCGGGGAGATGAAAAACTGTTTTTT. Protein: CASRGDRRGDEKLFF.